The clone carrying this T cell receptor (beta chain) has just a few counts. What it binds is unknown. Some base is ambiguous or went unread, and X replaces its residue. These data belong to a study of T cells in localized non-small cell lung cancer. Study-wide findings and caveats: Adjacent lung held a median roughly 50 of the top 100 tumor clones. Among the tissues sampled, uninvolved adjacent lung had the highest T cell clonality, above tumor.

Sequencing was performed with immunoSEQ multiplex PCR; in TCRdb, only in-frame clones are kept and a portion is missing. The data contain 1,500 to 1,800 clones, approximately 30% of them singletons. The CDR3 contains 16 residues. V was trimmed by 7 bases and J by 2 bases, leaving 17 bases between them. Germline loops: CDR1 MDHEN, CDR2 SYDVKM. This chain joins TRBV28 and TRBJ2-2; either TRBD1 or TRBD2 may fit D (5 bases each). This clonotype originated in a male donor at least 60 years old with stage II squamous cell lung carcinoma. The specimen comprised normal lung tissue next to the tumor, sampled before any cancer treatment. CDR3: CASTIPRDXNTGELFF. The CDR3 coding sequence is TGTGCCAGCACCATCCCCAGGGACGRTAACACCGGGGAGCTGTTTTTT.